The rows below give T cell receptor beta chains drawn from one sample of a study of cytomegalovirus exposure and HLA in healthy donors. Some clones are missing from TCRdb's copy, which holds only in-frame ones; the method was immunoSEQ multiplex PCR. This sample has about 170,000 clones; about 80% occur once, and the top ten carry 2% to 2.5%. Sequenced material: PBMCs. These receptors originate from a woman aged 45-60 years in good health and CMV-seronegative. The CDR3 runs from the conserved cysteine through the conserved F or W. The D gene is left open where the match is weak. A clone size is listed for some rows: how often the clone was seen (once, few, many), or a class if it is expanded.

V gene: TRBV9
D gene: -
J gene: TRBJ2-5
clone size: -
CDR3 DNA: TGTGCCAGCAGCGGAGGTGCAGTCCAAGAGACCCAGTACTTC
CDR3 protein: CASSGGAVQETQYF

V gene: TRBV5-1
D gene: TRBD1
J gene: TRBJ1-2
clone size: -
CDR3 DNA: TGCGCCAGCAGCTTGGAGGGTATCCGGACAGGGGGAGCTAACTATGGCTACACCTTC
CDR3 protein: CASSLEGIRTGGANYGYTF

V gene: TRBV28
D gene: TRBD2
J gene: TRBJ2-3
clone size: -
CDR3 DNA: TGTGCCAGCGCGAGCGGGGGGGCCGGGGCAGATACGCAGTATTTT
CDR3 protein: CASASGGAGADTQYF

V gene: TRBV28
D gene: TRBD1
J gene: TRBJ2-7
clone size: once
CDR3 DNA: TGTGCCAGCAGTTACATGGGACAGGACGTTGAGCAGTACTTC
CDR3 protein: CASSYMGQDVEQYF

V gene: TRBV6-5
D gene: -
J gene: TRBJ2-7
clone size: once
CDR3 DNA: TGTGCCAGCAGTTACTCAACAGGTCTCTACGAGCAGTACTTC
CDR3 protein: CASSYSTGLYEQYF

V gene: TRBV11-3
D gene: -
J gene: TRBJ2-1
clone size: -
CDR3 DNA: TGTGCCAGCAGCTCCCCGGGAAACAACTACAATGAGCAGTTCTTC
CDR3 protein: CASSSPGNNYNEQFF

V gene: TRBV11-2
D gene: -
J gene: TRBJ2-7
clone size: -
CDR3 DNA: TGTGCCAGCAGCTTTGCGGGCGGACCCTACGAGCAGTACTTC
CDR3 protein: CASSFAGGPYEQYF

V gene: TRBV27
D gene: -
J gene: TRBJ2-7
clone size: -
CDR3 DNA: TGTGCCAGCAGGGTCGGGGGCGAGCAGTACTTC
CDR3 protein: CASRVGGEQYF

V gene: TRBV7-8
D gene: -
J gene: TRBJ2-7
clone size: -
CDR3 DNA: TGTGCCAGCAGCCTCCCGGGGTCCTACGAGCAGTACTTC
CDR3 protein: CASSLPGSYEQYF

V gene: TRBV29-1
D gene: TRBD2
J gene: TRBJ2-1
clone size: -
CDR3 DNA: TGCAGCGTCCTGGGGGGGGGTCTGGGCTTGGATGAGCAGTTCTTC
CDR3 protein: CSVLGGGLGLDEQFF

V gene: TRBV27
D gene: TRBD1
J gene: TRBJ2-7
clone size: once
CDR3 DNA: TGTGCCAGCAGTTTATGGGACAGGAACGAGCAGTACTTC
CDR3 protein: CASSLWDRNEQYF

V gene: TRBV5-1
D gene: -
J gene: TRBJ1-3
clone size: -
CDR3 DNA: TGCGCCAGCAGCGCTACGGACAGAACCTCTGGAAACACCATATATTTT
CDR3 protein: CASSATDRTSGNTIYF

V gene: TRBV15
D gene: -
J gene: TRBJ2-7
clone size: few
CDR3 DNA: TGTGCCACCAGCCCCACAGGGAACTCCGGCGAGCAGTACTTC
CDR3 protein: CATSPTGNSGEQYF

V gene: TRBV18
D gene: -
J gene: TRBJ2-7
clone size: few
CDR3 DNA: TGTGCCAGCTCACCTCCTTCCTACGAGCAGTACTTC
CDR3 protein: CASSPPSYEQYF